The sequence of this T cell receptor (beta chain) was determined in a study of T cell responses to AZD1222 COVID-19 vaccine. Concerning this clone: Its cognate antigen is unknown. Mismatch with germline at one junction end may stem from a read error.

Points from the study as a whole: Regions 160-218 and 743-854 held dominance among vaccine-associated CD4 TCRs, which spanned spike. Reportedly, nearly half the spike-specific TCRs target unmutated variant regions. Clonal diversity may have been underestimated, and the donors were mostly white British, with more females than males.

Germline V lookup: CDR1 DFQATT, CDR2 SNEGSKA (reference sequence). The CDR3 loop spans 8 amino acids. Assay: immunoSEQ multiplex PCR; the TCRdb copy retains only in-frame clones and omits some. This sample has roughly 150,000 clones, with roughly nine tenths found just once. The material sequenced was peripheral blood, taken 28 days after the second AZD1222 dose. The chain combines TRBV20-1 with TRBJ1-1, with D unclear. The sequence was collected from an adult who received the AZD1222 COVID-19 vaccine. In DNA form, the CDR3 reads TGCAGTGCCAGCCCGTCGACCTTT. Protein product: CSASPSTF.